The 7 T cell receptor beta chains below all came from one sample that was sequenced in a study of T cell repertoires in cytomegalovirus infection (dated by TCRdb to between 2018 and 2020). These receptors' targets are unknown. The sample was run on an Illumina HiSeq 1500. TCRdb reworked the public reads: Q25 trimming with fastp, MiXCR clone assembly, productive beta chains retained. Rows with one shared CDR3 protein collapse into an entry with the most common genes and DNA. The sample table shows about 830,000 distinct CDR3 sequences, and approximately 32% are seen once. 9.5% to 15% of the sample rests with the top ten. Interpreted using the paper, the treatment or condition label stands for: in vitro stimulation with specific CMV peptide epitopes to enrich CMV-specific T cells. Sequenced material: cultured CD8+ T cells from PBMCs, taken from culture after CMV antigen stimulation. The receptor set was obtained from a human donor in good health (CMV status not recorded). Some clones in this sample may be carry-over from other donors' samples.

This chain connects TRBV28 to TRBJ2-2; weak D call: TRBD1 (5 bases). With 5 bases removed from V and 0 bases from J, the gap between germline ends came to 13 bases. The CDR3 extends over 16 amino acids. In germline, CDR1 is MDHEN, CDR2 SYDVKM. CDR3 nucleotide sequence: TGTGCCAGCAGTGTAGTAACAGGATCGAACACCGGGGAGCTGTTTTTT. This sequence encodes CASSVVTGSNTGELFF.

This clonotype was seen once. The chain combines TRBV9 with TRBJ2-7, with TRBD2 as a possible D gene (6 bases). Germline V gene data show CDR1 as SGDLS and CDR2 as YYNGEE. The CDR3 totals 18 residues. Trimming cost V 4 bases and J 1 base, with 24 bases left between them. CDR3 region: CASSPGDFELLPSYEQYF. In DNA form, the CDR3 reads TGTGCCAGCAGCCCGGGGGATTTTGAACTGCTGCCGTCCTACGAGCAGTACTTC. The full variable domain, rest sourced from reference TRBV9 and TRBJ2-7, is DSGVTQTPKHLITATGQRVTLRCSPRSGDLSVYWYQQSLDQGLQFLIQYYNGEERAKGNILERFSAQQFPDLHSELNLSSLELGDSALYFCASSPGDFELLPSYEQYFGPGTRLTVT.

This chain connects TRBV19 to TRBJ1-5; the D gene is possibly TRBD1 (6 bases). The CDR3 has 16 residues. The germline CDR1 and CDR2 sequences are LNHDA and SQIVND (reference sequence). V gave up 0 bases and J gave up 5 bases, with 14 bases separating them. CDR3 sequence (DNA): TGTGCCAGTAGTATAGATCACGTGACAGGCTATCAGCCCCAGCATTTT. The encoded protein is CASSIDHVTGYQPQHF.

This clonotype was recorded a few times. This chain joins TRBV12-5 and TRBJ2-7; the D gene is possibly TRBD1 (6 bases). The CDR3 contains 16 residues. Germline values: CDR1 LGHNT, CDR2 FRNRAP. V dropped 3 bases and J dropped 6 bases, with 21 bases sitting between them. CDR3 DNA: TGTGCTAGTGGTTTTACCCTAAGCCCACAGGGTGGCGAGCAGTACTTC. Translated: CASGFTLSPQGGEQYF.

A few counts support this clonotype. The chain carries TRBV7-3 and TRBJ2-1; no reliable D call. Trimming stripped 6 bases from V and 10 bases from J, with 10 bases between. The CDR3 length is 11 residues. Germline CDR1 is SGHTA and CDR2 is FQGTGA. The CDR3 nucleotides read TGTGCCAGCAGTATTTCAAGGGAGCAGTTCTTC. Translation: CASSISREQFF.

This chain links TRBV2 with TRBJ2-5; 7 bases agree with TRBD1. With V trimmed by 4 bases and J by 5 bases, 16 bases remained unmatched. Germline V lookup: CDR1 SNHLY, CDR2 FYNNEI. The CDR3 is made up of 17 amino acids. The CDR3 nucleotides read TGTGCCAGCAGTGCTAGAGTGGGACAGCCTAGGGAGGAGACCCAGTACTTC. Protein product: CASSARVGQPREETQYF. The full variable domain, with the rest looked up from reference TRBV2 and TRBJ2-5, is EPEVTQTPSHQVTQMGQEVILRCVPISNHLYFYWYRQILGQKVEFLVSFYNNEISEKSEIFDDQFSVERPDGSNFTLKIRSTKLEDSAMYFCASSARVGQPREETQYFGPGTRLLVL.

J is TRBJ2-3 and V is TRBV2, with D possibly TRBD2 on 6 matching bases. V gave up 8 bases and J gave up 2 bases, with 14 bases separating them. This CDR3 comprises 14 residues. Germline loops: CDR1 SNHLY, CDR2 FYNNEI. CDR3 in DNA: TGTGCCAGCCCCACCCGGGAGTCCACAGATACGCAGTATTTT. Its translation is CASPTRESTDTQYF.